This entry concerns a single TCR beta chain. V was cut by 0 bases and J by 9 bases, with 9 bases left in between. CDR3 length: 13 residues. The V gene's germline CDR1 is MNHNY and CDR2 SVGAGI (reference sequence). From RNA transcripts, TCR beta CDR3 regions were amplified. In the first-round RT-PCR of the TCR CDR3, the HTBI primer set was used. TCRdb processed the multiplex PCR reads anew with MiXCR; each CDR3 protein has one entry. The data show approximately 710,000 distinct CDR3 sequences, approximately 15% seen once. This sample was included in a study of T cells in Graves' hyperthyroidism and ophthalmopathy.

The TCR sequence derives from a man aged 45 to 65 with Graves' hyperthyroidism. The chain has TRBV6-6 and TRBJ1-5, with D tentatively TRBD1 (5 bases). Sequenced material: blood. CDR3 protein: CASSYSRGGPQHF. The CDR3 nucleotides read TGTGCCAGCAGTTACTCCCGGGGGGGGCCCCAGCATTTT.